This T cell receptor (beta chain) was captured in a study of identifying expanded T cells in peripheral blood. Collection occurred without any documented infections or immune events in donors. Study conclusions and caveats: Over about two and four weeks, about 15 and 19 clones changed, versus approximately 1.2 between replicates. Clone count variance between approximately 2-week samples rose with total template count.

Libraries were prepared by immunoSEQ multiplex PCR; TCRdb keeps only in-frame clonotypes and omits some of them. Here the sample spans about 130,000 clones, 86% being singletons. About this clone itself: What it recognizes is unknown.

This sequence was found in a person aged 18 to 75 in good health. The specimen sequenced was blood.

The CDR3 spells CASSWTESYEQYF. CDR3 nucleotide sequence: TGTGCCAGCAGCTGGACAGAGTCCTACGAGCAGTACTTC. This chain links TRBV11-2 with TRBJ2-7; possible D gene TRBD1, 6 bases. The CDR3 is 13 residues long. Germline CDR1 and CDR2: SGHAT and FQNNGV. The V gene lost 4 bases and the J gene lost 1 base, with 8 bases spanning the gap.